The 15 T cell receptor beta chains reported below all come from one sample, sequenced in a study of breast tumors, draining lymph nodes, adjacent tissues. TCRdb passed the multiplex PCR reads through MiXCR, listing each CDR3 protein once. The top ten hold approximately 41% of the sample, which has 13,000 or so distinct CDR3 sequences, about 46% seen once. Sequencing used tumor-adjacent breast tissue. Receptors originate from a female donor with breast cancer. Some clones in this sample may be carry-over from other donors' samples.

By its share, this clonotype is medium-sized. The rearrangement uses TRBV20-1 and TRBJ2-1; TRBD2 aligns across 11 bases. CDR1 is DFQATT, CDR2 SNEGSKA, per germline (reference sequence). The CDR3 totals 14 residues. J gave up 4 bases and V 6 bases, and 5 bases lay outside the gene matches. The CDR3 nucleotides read TGCAGTGCGGCCGGGACTAGCGGTTACAATGAGCAGTTCTTC. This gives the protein CSAAGTSGYNEQFF.

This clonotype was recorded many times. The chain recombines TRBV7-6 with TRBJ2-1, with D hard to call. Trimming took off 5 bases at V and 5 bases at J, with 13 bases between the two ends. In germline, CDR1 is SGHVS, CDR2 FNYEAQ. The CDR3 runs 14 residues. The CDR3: CASSRYASDNEQFF. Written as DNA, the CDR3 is TGTGCCAGCAGCCGATACGCAAGCGACAATGAGCAGTTCTTC.

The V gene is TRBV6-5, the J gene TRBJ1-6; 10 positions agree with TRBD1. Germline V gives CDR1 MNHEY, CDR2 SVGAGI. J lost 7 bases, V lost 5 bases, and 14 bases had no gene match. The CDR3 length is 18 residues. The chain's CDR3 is CASSPGTGASQINSPLHF. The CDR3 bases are TGTGCCAGCAGTCCCGGGACAGGGGCTTCCCAAATCAATTCACCCCTCCACTTT.

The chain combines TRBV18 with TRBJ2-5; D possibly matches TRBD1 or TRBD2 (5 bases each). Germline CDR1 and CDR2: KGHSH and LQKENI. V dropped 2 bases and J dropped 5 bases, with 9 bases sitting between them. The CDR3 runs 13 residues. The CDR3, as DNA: TGTGCCAGCTCACCAGAGGGGTCGGAGACCCAGTACTTC. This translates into CASSPEGSETQYF.

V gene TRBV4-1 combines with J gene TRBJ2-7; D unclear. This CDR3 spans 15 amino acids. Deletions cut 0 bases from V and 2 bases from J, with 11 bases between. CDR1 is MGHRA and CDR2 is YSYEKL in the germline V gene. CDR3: CASSQEPDLTYEQYF. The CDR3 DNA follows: TGCGCCAGCAGCCAAGAACCAGATTTGACCTACGAGCAGTACTTC.

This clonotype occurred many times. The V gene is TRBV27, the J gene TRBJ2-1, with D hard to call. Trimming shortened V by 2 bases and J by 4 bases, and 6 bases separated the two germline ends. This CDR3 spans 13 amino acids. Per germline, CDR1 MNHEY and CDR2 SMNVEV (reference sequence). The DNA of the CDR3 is TGTGCCAGCAGTTTAAACCTTTACAATGAGCAGTTCTTC. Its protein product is CASSLNLYNEQFF.

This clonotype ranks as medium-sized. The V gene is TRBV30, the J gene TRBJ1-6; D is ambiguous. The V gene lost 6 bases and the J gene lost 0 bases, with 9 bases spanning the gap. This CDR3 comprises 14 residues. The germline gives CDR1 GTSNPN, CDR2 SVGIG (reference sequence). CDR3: CACDPSSYNSPLHF. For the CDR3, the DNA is TGTGCCTGTGATCCGAGCTCCTATAATTCACCCCTCCACTTT.

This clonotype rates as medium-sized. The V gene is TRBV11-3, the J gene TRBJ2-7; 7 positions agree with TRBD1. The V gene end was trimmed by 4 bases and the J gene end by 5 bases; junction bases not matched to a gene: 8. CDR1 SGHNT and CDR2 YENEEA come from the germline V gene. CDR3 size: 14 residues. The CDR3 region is CASSSRGGVDEQYF. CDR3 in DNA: TGTGCCAGCAGCTCGAGAGGGGGCGTCGACGAGCAGTACTTC.

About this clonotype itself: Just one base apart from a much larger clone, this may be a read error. DNA of the CDR3: TGTGCCAGCATCCCCACGGGGCTTCTCACCGGGGAGCTGTTTTTT. Its translation: CASIPTGLLTGELFF. The chain joins TRBV6-1 to TRBJ2-2; D assignment may be TRBD1 or TRBD2 (5 bases each). V was shortened by 7 bases and J by 4 bases, with 16 bases between the two germline ends. Germline V gene lookup returns CDR1 MNHNS and CDR2 SASEGT. The CDR3 is 15 amino acids.

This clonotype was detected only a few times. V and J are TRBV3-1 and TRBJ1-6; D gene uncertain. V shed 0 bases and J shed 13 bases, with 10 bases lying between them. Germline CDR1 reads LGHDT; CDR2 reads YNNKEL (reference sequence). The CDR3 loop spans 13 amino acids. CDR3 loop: CASSQDQDSPLHF. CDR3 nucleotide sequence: TGTGCCAGCAGCCAAGATCAAGACTCTCCCCTCCACTTT.

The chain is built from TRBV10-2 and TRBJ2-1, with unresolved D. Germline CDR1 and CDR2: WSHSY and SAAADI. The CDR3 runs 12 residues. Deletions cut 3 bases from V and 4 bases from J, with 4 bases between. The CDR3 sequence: CASSDPYNEQFF. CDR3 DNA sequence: TGCGCCAGCAGTGACCCGTACAATGAGCAGTTCTTC.

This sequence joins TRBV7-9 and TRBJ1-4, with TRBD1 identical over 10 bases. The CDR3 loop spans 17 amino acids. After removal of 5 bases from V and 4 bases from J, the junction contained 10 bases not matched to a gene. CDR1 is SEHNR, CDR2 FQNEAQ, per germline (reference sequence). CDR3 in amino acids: CASSPRDRGGLNEKLFF. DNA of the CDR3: TGTGCCAGCAGCCCACGGGACAGGGGAGGCCTTAATGAAAAACTGTTTTTT.

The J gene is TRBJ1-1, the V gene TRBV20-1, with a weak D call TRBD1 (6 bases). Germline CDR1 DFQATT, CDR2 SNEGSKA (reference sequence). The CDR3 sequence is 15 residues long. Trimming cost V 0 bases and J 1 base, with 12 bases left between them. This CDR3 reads CSARDTLDRNTEAFF. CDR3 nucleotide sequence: TGCAGTGCTAGAGATACTTTGGACAGGAACACTGAAGCTTTCTTT.

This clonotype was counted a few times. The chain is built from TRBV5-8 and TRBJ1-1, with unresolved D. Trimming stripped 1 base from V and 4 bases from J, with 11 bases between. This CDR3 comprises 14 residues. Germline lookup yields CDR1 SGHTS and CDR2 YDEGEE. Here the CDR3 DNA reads TGTGCCAGCAGCTTGACCTATGGGGTCACTGAAGCTTTCTTT. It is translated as CASSLTYGVTEAFF.

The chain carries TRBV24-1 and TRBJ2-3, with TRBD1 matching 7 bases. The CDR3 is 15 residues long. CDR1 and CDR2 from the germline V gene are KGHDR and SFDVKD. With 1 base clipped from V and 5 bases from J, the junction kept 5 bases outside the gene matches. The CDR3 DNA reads TGTGCCACCAGTGATTTAGTCAGGGGGATAGATACGCAGTATTTT. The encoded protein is CATSDLVRGIDTQYF.